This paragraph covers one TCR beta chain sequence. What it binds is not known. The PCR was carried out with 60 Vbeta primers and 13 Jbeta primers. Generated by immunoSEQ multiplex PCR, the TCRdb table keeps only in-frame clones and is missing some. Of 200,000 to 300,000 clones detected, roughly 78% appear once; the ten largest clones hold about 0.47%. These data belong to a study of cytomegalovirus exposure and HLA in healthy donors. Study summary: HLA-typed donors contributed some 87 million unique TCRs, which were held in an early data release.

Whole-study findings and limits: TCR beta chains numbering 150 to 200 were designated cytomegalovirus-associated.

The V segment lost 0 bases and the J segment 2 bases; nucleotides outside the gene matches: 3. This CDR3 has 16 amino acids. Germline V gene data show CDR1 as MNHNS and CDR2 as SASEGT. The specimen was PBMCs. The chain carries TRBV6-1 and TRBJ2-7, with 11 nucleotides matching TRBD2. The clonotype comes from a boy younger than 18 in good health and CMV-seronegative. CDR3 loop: CASSEALTSGTYEQYF. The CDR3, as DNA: TGTGCCAGCAGTGAAGCGCTGACTAGCGGGACCTACGAGCAGTACTTC.